This T cell receptor beta chain derives from a study of CD8 T cells in Susac syndrome. The V end was cut by 7 bases, the J end by 3 bases, with 9 bases between. This CDR3 has 12 residues. Germline loops: CDR1 SGHTA, CDR2 FQGNSA. Roughly 0.45 to 1 ug RNA was reverse transcribed with random hexamers. It was immunoSEQ multiplex PCR that amplified TCR beta CDR3 across 54 Vbeta and 13 Jbeta. From the immunoSEQ multiplex PCR reads, TCRdb called clonotypes with MiXCR, one entry per CDR3 protein. The profile shows 150,000 to 200,000 distinct CDR3 sequences, 80% to 95% of them singletons. FACS was used to enrich TEMRA cells, whereas the CD8+ and CD4+ T cells were obtained by negative isolation.

Sequences were obtained from CD4+ T cells from PBMCs. The TCR was taken from a human donor in good health. The rearrangement uses TRBV7-2 and TRBJ2-5; D is unclear. CDR3 in DNA: TGTGCCAGCACCTACAATGAAGAGACCCAGTACTTC. Encoded protein: CASTYNEETQYF.